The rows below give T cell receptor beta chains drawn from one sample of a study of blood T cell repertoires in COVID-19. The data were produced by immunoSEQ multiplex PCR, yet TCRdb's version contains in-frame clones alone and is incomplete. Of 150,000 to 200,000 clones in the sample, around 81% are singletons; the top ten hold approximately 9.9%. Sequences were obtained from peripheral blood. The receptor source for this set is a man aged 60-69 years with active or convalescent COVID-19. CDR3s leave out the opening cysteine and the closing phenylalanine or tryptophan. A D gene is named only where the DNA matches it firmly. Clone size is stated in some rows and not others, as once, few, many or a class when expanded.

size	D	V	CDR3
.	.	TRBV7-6	ASSAKENYEQY
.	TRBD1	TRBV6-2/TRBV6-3	ASSYLQGGGTDTQY
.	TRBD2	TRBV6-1	ASSAASGGASYEQY
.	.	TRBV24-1	ATSDSGGGQPQH
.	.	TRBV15	ATSRDISEQY
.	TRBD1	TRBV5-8	ASSQTQDRGHQPQH
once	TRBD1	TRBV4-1	ASSQGQGNTEAF
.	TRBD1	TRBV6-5	ASSPQRQGMDEQY
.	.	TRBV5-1	ASSLTGDSNQPQH
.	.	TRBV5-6	ASSLSGPDETQY
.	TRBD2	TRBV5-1	ASSLGLAGQYEQY
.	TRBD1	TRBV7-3	ASSLSPDRRPYNEQF
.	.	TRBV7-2	ASSSRTSDNEQF
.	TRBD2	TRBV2	ASSEAGTSAYEQY
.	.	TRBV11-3	ASSFLTGSEAF
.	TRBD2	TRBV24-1	ATTAGGTDTQY
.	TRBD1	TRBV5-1	ASSFKGAGEKLF
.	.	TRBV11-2	ASSSGAGVGQPQH
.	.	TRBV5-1	ASSFSGGGSSYNEQF
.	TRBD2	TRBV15	ATSRPRRLAGGGNEQF
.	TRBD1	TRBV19	ASSAFGTGAGYT
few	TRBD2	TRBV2	ASSELWGGGPYKTQY